This T cell receptor (beta chain) comes out of a study of blood T cell repertoires in COVID-19. For the study at large: Specimens from acute and convalescent COVID-19 originated in the United States, Italy and Spain.

Under the authors' procedure: The assay estimated nucleated cells by amplifying reference gene primers. TCRdb's table, derived via immunoSEQ multiplex PCR, lists solely in-frame clones and lacks some. That table supplies the V and J calls and clone size; D and trimming were determined from the DNA. The data contain 200,000 to 250,000 clones, around 80% of them singletons. The source of this sequence is a middle-aged man with active or convalescent COVID-19. The sequenced material came from peripheral blood.

CDR3 protein: CASSPPSAASGANVLTF. CDR3 sequence (DNA): TGTGCCAGCTCACCACCCTCAGCGGCCTCTGGGGCCAACGTCCTGACTTTC. V gene TRBV18 combines with J gene TRBJ2-6; possibly TRBD2 for D (5 bases). The CDR3 length is 17 residues. V was pared by 0 bases and J by 0 bases, with 9 bases between. Germline V lookup: CDR1 KGHSH, CDR2 LQKENI. Drawing the rest from reference TRBV18 and TRBJ2-6, the complete variable domain is NAGVMQNPRHLVRRRGQEARLRCSPMKGHSHVYWYRQLPEEGLKFMVYLQKENIIDESGMPKERFSAEFPKEGPSILRIQQVVRGDSAAYFCASSPPSAASGANVLTFGAGSRLTVL.